This T cell receptor (beta chain) originates from a study of cytomegalovirus exposure and HLA in healthy donors. The PCR ran on 60 Vbeta and 13 Jbeta primers. The method was immunoSEQ multiplex PCR; TCRdb's version includes in-frame clones alone and lacks a portion of them. The data hold about 140,000 clones, with about 79% observed a single time. Sequences were obtained from PBMCs. This TCR came from a male donor in good health and CMV-seronegative.

CDR3 protein: CASSEVRGNEQFF. CDR3 DNA: TGTGCCAGCAGTGAGGTCCGGGGCAATGAGCAGTTCTTC. This rearrangement joins TRBV2 to TRBJ2-1; weak D call: TRBD2 (5 bases). With 3 bases removed from V and 6 bases from J, the gap between germline ends came to 9 bases. CDR3 length equals 13 residues. Germline lookup yields CDR1 SNHLY and CDR2 FYNNEI.